The 5 T cell receptor beta chains listed next were all sequenced from one sample in a study of blood T cells in healthy people across ages. A sample-barcoded 5' primer and a J-beta primer mix were used in a second PCR of roughly 7 to 11 cycles. TCRdb called the 5' RACE reads again in MiXCR, with one record for every CDR3 protein. The sample consists of more than 1,400,000 distinct CDR3 sequences, approximately 38% of them appearing once. The specimen was blood. These receptors were taken from a woman aged 18-29 years in good health.

This clonotype showed up just a few times. The J gene is TRBJ2-5, the V gene TRBV28; 10 nucleotides line up with TRBD2. Germline CDR1 reads MDHEN; CDR2 reads SYDVKM. The CDR3 covers 16 residues. V lost 5 bases to trimming and J lost 4 bases; unmatched junction nucleotides: 10. DNA of the CDR3: TGTGCCAGCAGTCCGGGACTAGCTAGCGGGAGAGAGACCCAGTACTTC. This sequence encodes CASSPGLASGRETQYF.

As concerns this clonotype: One end of the junction varies from germline; a read error may be responsible. The V gene is TRBV19, the J gene TRBJ2-7; D is possibly TRBD2 (5 bases). Germline-derived CDR1 and CDR2 are LNHDA and SQIVND (reference sequence). The CDR3 spans 14 residues. For the CDR3, the DNA is TGTGCCAGCAGCAAGTCAGCGGAGTCCTACGAGCGGTACTTC. Encoded protein: CASSKSAESYERYF.

This clonotype appeared a few times. This chain joins TRBV6-2 or TRBV6-3 and TRBJ2-1; tentatively, D is TRBD1 (5 bases). The ends were cut back, 4 bases at V and 2 bases at J, with 18 bases in the middle. Germline lookup yields CDR1 MNHEY and CDR2 SVGEGT. The CDR3 has 17 amino acids. The CDR3 DNA reads TGTGCCAGCAGTTTTTTTGGGGCGGTCCCGACCTACAATGAGCAGTTCTTC. As protein: CASSFFGAVPTYNEQFF.

The J gene is TRBJ2-5, the V gene TRBV7-2; D might be TRBD1 or TRBD2, each matching 5 bases. From germline, CDR1 is SGHTA and CDR2 FQGNSA. There are 15 residues in the CDR3. Trimming removed 5 bases from V and 1 base from J, with 14 bases in between. CDR3 nucleotides: TGTGCCAGCAGCCCCTTCCGGGGCTTCCAAGAGACCCAGTACTTC. Residues: CASSPFRGFQETQYF.

In this sample, this clonotype turned up a few times. J is TRBJ1-2 and V is TRBV6-5, with a possible D match to TRBD1 (6 bases). This CDR3 has 14 residues. CDR1 is MNHEY and CDR2 is SVGAGI in the germline V gene. With 7 bases removed from V and 5 bases from J, the gap between germline ends came to 17 bases. The CDR3 bases are TGTGCCAGCACCCGGAGTGGGGGCGGGTATGGCTACACCTTC. It specifies CASTRSGGGYGYTF.